These T cell receptor beta chains were read from a single sample in a study of blood T cell repertoires in COVID-19. Sequencing used immunoSEQ multiplex PCR; TCRdb keeps in-frame clones, though not all of them. The sample consists of approximately 250,000 clones, approximately 86% of them appearing once. The sample consisted of peripheral blood. The receptors derive from a woman aged 55-69 years with COVID-19, enrolled during active disease. CDR3s include the opening cysteine and the closing phenylalanine or tryptophan. The D gene is left open where the match is weak. Part of the rows lack a size; the others show once, few, many or a class for expanded clones.

abundance	j_gene	d_gene	v_gene	CDR3aa	CDR3nt
-	TRBJ2-2	-	TRBV7-3	CASSKQGPGELFF	TGTGCCAGCAGCAAACAGGGACCCGGGGAGCTGTTTTTT
-	TRBJ2-2	TRBD2	TRBV7-3	CASSLSPSGGRAATGELFF	TGTGCCAGCAGCTTAAGCCCCTCCGGCGGGAGGGCCGCCACCGGGGAGCTGTTTTTT
-	TRBJ1-5	-	TRBV19	CASSIDRRRRGPNQPQHF	TGTGCCAGTAGTATAGATAGGAGAAGACGAGGGCCAAATCAGCCCCAGCATTTT
-	TRBJ2-1	TRBD2	TRBV9	CASSVHSGAEVFF	TGTGCCAGCAGCGTTCATAGCGGGGCGGAGGTGTTCTTC
-	TRBJ2-7	-	TRBV19	CASSTSPRDNNYEQYF	TGTGCCAGTAGTACATCCCCCCGGGACAACAACTACGAGCAGTACTTC
-	TRBJ1-3	TRBD1	TRBV5-5	CASSLRQGRDTIYF	TGTGCCAGCAGCCTTCGACAGGGGCGGGACACCATATATTTT
-	TRBJ2-5	TRBD2	TRBV4-3	CASSQVAGWGETQYF	TGCGCCAGCAGCCAAGTAGCGGGATGGGGGGAGACCCAGTACTTC
-	TRBJ1-2	TRBD1	TRBV3-1/TRBV3-2	CASSQGTGGASNYGYTF	TGTGCCAGCAGCCAAGGGACAGGGGGCGCCTCTAACTATGGCTACACCTTC
-	TRBJ2-1	TRBD1	TRBV5-1	CASGTGVNNEQFF	TGCGCCAGCGGGACAGGAGTAAACAATGAGCAGTTCTTC
once	TRBJ1-1	TRBD1	TRBV5-1	CASSPDSGTGAFF	TGCGCCAGCAGCCCGGACTCCGGGACAGGGGCTTTCTTT
-	TRBJ2-1	-	TRBV7-2	CASRDTRSGNEQFF	TGTGCCAGCAGAGACACTAGATCCGGCAATGAGCAGTTCTTC
-	TRBJ2-5	-	TRBV7-2	CASSPRLLGGEETQYF	TGTGCCAGCAGCCCGAGGTTACTAGGAGGGGAGGAGACCCAGTACTTC
-	TRBJ1-1	-	TRBV19	CASSIQGPNTEAFF	TGTGCCAGTAGTATCCAGGGCCCGAACACTGAAGCTTTCTTT
-	TRBJ1-2	-	TRBV28	CAVQGRAGGYTF	TGTGCCGTCCAGGGCAGGGCCGGTGGCTACACCTTC
-	TRBJ1-5	TRBD1	TRBV19	CASSTPRQGVNQPQHF	TGTGCCAGTAGTACCCCGCGGCAGGGGGTGAATCAGCCCCAGCATTTT
-	TRBJ2-1	TRBD2	TRBV15	CATSRDGGLAGEQQFF	TGTGCCACCAGCAGAGATGGGGGACTAGCGGGAGAACAGCAGTTCTTC
-	TRBJ2-3	-	TRBV27	CASSLTRSGADTQYF	TGTGCCAGCAGCCTGACTAGATCGGGCGCAGATACGCAGTATTTT
once	TRBJ2-2	TRBD2	TRBV7-2	CASSLGLAGGTGELFF	TGTGCCAGCAGCTTAGGGCTAGCGGGAGGTACCGGGGAGCTGTTTTTT
-	TRBJ1-2	TRBD1	TRBV19	CASSGQGVYGYTF	TGTGCCAGTAGTGGACAGGGGGTCTATGGCTACACCTTC
-	TRBJ2-7	TRBD1	TRBV30	CAWGPGQVSYEQYF	TGTGCCTGGGGACCGGGACAGGTCTCCTACGAGCAGTACTTC
-	TRBJ2-1	TRBD2	TRBV27	CASSLAGTSVYEQFF	TGTGCCAGCAGTTTAGCCGGGACTAGCGTTTATGAGCAGTTCTTC
few	TRBJ2-1	TRBD2	TRBV11-2	CASSRGLGYNEQFF	TGTGCCAGCAGCCGGGGACTAGGCTACAATGAGCAGTTCTTC
once	TRBJ2-3	TRBD2	TRBV9	CASSVGGTSGTDTQYF	TGTGCCAGCAGCGTAGGGGGGACTAGCGGCACAGATACGCAGTATTTT
once	TRBJ1-3	-	TRBV5-4	CASSQQVGLSGNTIYF	TGTGCCAGCAGCCAGCAGGTCGGCCTCTCTGGAAACACCATATATTTT
few	TRBJ2-1	TRBD2	TRBV11-3	CASSLEAREGNEQFF	TGTGCCAGCAGCTTAGAGGCGCGGGAGGGCAATGAGCAGTTCTTC